Below are 24 T cell receptor beta chains sequenced from a single sample in a study of T-cell memory formation after mild COVID-19. TCRdb re-called the 5' RACE reads with MiXCR, one entry per CDR3 protein. This table has around 430,000 distinct CDR3 sequences, about a sixth appearing once. The sample comprised PBMCs or a T cell subset sorted from them (not recorded which). Every receptor here comes from a man younger than 35 who had mild COVID-19 (a few samples of this study predate the infection). Cell type and time point are not known.

J is TRBJ2-5 and V is TRBV7-9, with D possibly TRBD1 on 6 matching bases. Trimming removed 5 bases at V and 2 bases at J, with 12 bases between. CDR1 SEHNR and CDR2 FQNEAQ come from the germline V gene (reference sequence). The CDR3 spans 14 residues. The CDR3 nucleotides read TGTGCCAGCAGCGAGACAGGCCTTCAAGAGACCCAGTACTTC. Amino acids: CASSETGLQETQYF.

This clonotype was seen more than once but under ten times. The rearrangement links TRBV2 to TRBJ1-5; TRBD1 is a possible D gene (5 bases). Trimming shortened V by 1 base and J by 4 bases, and 11 bases separated the two germline ends. The CDR3 extends over 15 amino acids. Germline V gene sequence: CDR1 SNHLY, CDR2 FYNNEI. The CDR3: CASSEVSGGNQPQHF. CDR3 coding DNA: TGTGCCAGCAGTGAAGTTTCGGGGGGGAATCAGCCCCAGCATTTT.

A few counts support this clonotype. This chain joins TRBV2 and TRBJ2-5, with D unresolved. The CDR3 contains 15 residues. Germline V gene data show CDR1 as SNHLY and CDR2 as FYNNEI. Between the trimmed V and J ends, which lost 6 bases and 5 bases, there was a span of 19 bases. The CDR3 DNA reads TGTGCCAGCAGAGATAATTTAAATATTGCTGAGACCCAGTACTTC. It is translated as CASRDNLNIAETQYF.

The chain has TRBV30 and TRBJ2-7; 11 nucleotides agree with TRBD2. CDR3 length: 12 residues. Per germline, CDR1 GTSNPN and CDR2 SVGIG (reference sequence). V gave up 3 bases and J gave up 11 bases; unmatched junction bases: 6. CDR3 region: CAWSVSLAGEYF. CDR3 sequence (DNA): TGTGCCTGGAGCGTCTCACTAGCGGGGGAGTACTTC.

The sample holds a few counts of this clonotype. This chain joins TRBV28 and TRBJ1-1; no firm D call. The V end was cut by 5 bases, the J end by 0 bases, with 4 bases between. Germline CDR1 and CDR2: MDHEN and SYDVKM. The CDR3 is 12 residues long. CDR3 in amino acids: CASSGVNTEAFF. The CDR3 nucleotides read TGTGCCAGCAGTGGGGTGAACACTGAAGCTTTCTTT.

This clonotype was seen many times. V gene TRBV15 combines with J gene TRBJ2-5; D remains unclear. V lost 0 bases and J lost 2, with 10 bases in between. This CDR3 is 15 amino acids long. From germline, CDR1 is LNHNV and CDR2 YYDKDF (reference sequence). The CDR3 DNA sequence: TGTGCCACCAGCAGAGATCTTGGGCGGCAAGAGACCCAGTACTTC. Amino acids: CATSRDLGRQETQYF.

V gene TRBV5-1 combines with J gene TRBJ1-2, with TRBD1 as a possible D gene (6 bases). Germline assignment: CDR1 SGHRS and CDR2 YFSETQ. The V gene lost 2 bases and the J gene lost 8 bases, with 13 bases spanning the gap. CDR3 length equals 13 residues. CDR3 in amino acids: CASSFGQGLGYTF. DNA for the CDR3: TGCGCCAGCAGCTTTGGGCAGGGGCTCGGCTACACCTTC.

This clonotype was found a few times. V usage is TRBV28 and J usage is TRBJ2-4; the match to TRBD2 covers 7 bases. Trimming at V came to 8 bases and at J to 0 bases, leaving 4 bases not matched to a gene. The germline V gene encodes CDR1 MDHEN and CDR2 SYDVKM. CDR3 length: 14 residues. The chain's CDR3 is CASLGGGAKNIQYF. Written as DNA, the CDR3 is TGTGCCAGCTTGGGCGGGGGAGCCAAAAACATTCAGTACTTC.

The chain joins TRBV15 to TRBJ2-5; D is unresolved. Trimming removed 0 bases from V and 5 bases from J, with 7 bases in between. The V gene's germline CDR1 is LNHNV and CDR2 YYDKDF (reference sequence). CDR3 length: 13 amino acids. The CDR3 DNA sequence: TGTGCCACCAGCAGAGACGAATCGGAGACCCAGTACTTC. Translated: CATSRDESETQYF.

The genes are TRBV5-1 and TRBJ1-1, with 8 nucleotides matching TRBD1. V trimming: 2 bases; J trimming: 1 base; junction bases outside the gene matches: 4. Germline-derived CDR1 and CDR2 are SGHRS and YFSETQ. The CDR3 consists of 15 residues. DNA for the CDR3: TGCGCCAGCAGCTTTTCAGGGGGCCAGAACACTGAAGCTTTCTTT. It translates to CASSFSGGQNTEAFF.

The chain employs TRBV19 and TRBJ1-5, with unresolved D. Germline V gives CDR1 LNHDA, CDR2 SQIVND (reference sequence). This CDR3 contains 15 residues. V lost 10 bases and J 1 base, leaving 17 bases between the germline ends. The CDR3 region has the DNA TGTGCCACTACACCGGAGATTGCGAGCAATCAGCCCCAGCATTTT. Amino acids: CATTPEIASNQPQHF. The full variable domain, with the rest looked up from reference TRBV19 and TRBJ1-5, is DGGITQSPKYLFRKEGQNVTLSCEQNLNHDAMYWYRQDPGQGLRLIYYSQIVNDFQKGDIAEGYSVSREKKESFPLTVTSAQKNPTAFYLCATTPEIASNQPQHFGDGTRLSIL.

This clonotype was seen a few times. The chain employs TRBV7-9 and TRBJ2-7, with 9 bases lining up with TRBD1. Germline V gene sequence: CDR1 SEHNR, CDR2 FQNEAQ (reference sequence). The CDR3 sequence is 13 residues long. V gave up 6 bases and J gave up 5 bases; unmatched junction bases: 5. CDR3 region: CASRRQGVHEQYF. For the CDR3, the DNA is TGTGCCAGCAGGCGACAGGGGGTCCACGAGCAGTACTTC.

V and J are TRBV10-1 and TRBJ2-2; 9 nucleotides agree with TRBD1. J lost 5 bases, V lost 6 bases, and 1 base had no gene match. CDR1 WNHNN and CDR2 SYGVQD come from the germline V gene (reference sequence). The CDR3 runs to 13 residues. DNA of the CDR3: TGCGCCAGCAGGACAGGGGGGACCGGGGAGCTGTTTTTT. Residues: CASRTGGTGELFF.

This clonotype came up a few times. The gene calls are TRBV21-1 and TRBJ2-1; TRBD1, the table's D call, was not compared with the DNA. TRBV21-1 is deemed a pseudogene. The CDR3 length is 17 residues. The CDR3 bases are TGTGCCAGCGCGTCCCGGACGAGGGGAAAGGCCTACAATGAGCAGTTCTTC. It yields the protein CASASRTRGKAYNEQFF.

This clonotype was seen at least ten times. The rearrangement uses TRBV4-3 and TRBJ2-7, with D unclear. The ends were cut back, 0 bases at V and 0 bases at J, with 12 bases in the middle. The CDR3 runs to 16 residues. Per germline, CDR1 LGHNA and CDR2 YSLEER. Here the CDR3 DNA reads TGCGCCAGCAGCCAAGAAAGCGTCCCGGGCTCCTACGAGCAGTACTTC. Residues: CASSQESVPGSYEQYF.

This chain joins TRBV7-2 and TRBJ2-2; either TRBD1 or TRBD2 may fit D (6 bases each). CDR3 length: 16 amino acids. Trimming removed 6 bases at V and 5 bases at J, with 19 bases between. Looked up from germline, CDR1 is SGHTA and CDR2 is FQGNSA. Here the CDR3 DNA reads TGTGCCAGCAGGACACAGGGAGGTAGAGAGACCGGGGAGCTGTTTTTT. Its protein product is CASRTQGGRETGELFF.

The rearrangement uses TRBV4-2 and TRBJ2-7, with D hard to call. The V end lost 0 bases, the J end lost 9 bases, and 12 bases lay between the germline ends. Germline V gene sequence: CDR1 LGHNA, CDR2 YNFKEQ. The CDR3 is made up of 13 amino acids. CDR3 in amino acids: CASSQDNPLGQYF. As DNA, the CDR3 is TGTGCCAGCAGCCAAGATAACCCTCTGGGGCAGTACTTC.

Many counts were recorded for this clonotype. This chain uses TRBV28 with TRBJ2-5, with 8 bases identical to TRBD1. V shed 5 bases, J shed 5 bases, and the junction held 4 bases outside the gene matches. Germline V lookup: CDR1 MDHEN, CDR2 SYDVKM. The CDR3 runs to 13 residues. The CDR3 is CASSRTGMETQYF. The DNA of the CDR3 is TGTGCCAGCAGTCGGACAGGGATGGAGACCCAGTACTTC.

The chain combines TRBV29-1 with TRBJ2-7; 7 nucleotides line up with TRBD2. Germline assignment: CDR1 SQVTM and CDR2 ANQGSEA. This CDR3 has 12 residues. Trimming at V came to 8 bases and at J to 1 base, leaving 5 bases not matched to a gene. For the CDR3, the DNA is TGCAGCCTTACCGGGGGGTCCTACGAGCAGTACGTC. It yields the protein CSLTGGSYEQYV.

The chain employs TRBV7-8 and TRBJ1-4; D is ambiguous. The V gene lost 3 bases and the J gene lost 8 bases, with 13 bases spanning the gap. There are 14 residues in the CDR3. Per the germline V gene, CDR1 is SGHVS and CDR2 is FQNEAQ. The CDR3: CASSFFGPGEKLFF. CDR3 bases: TGTGCCAGCAGCTTTTTTGGCCCGGGGGAAAAACTGTTTTTT.

This clonotype turned up a few times. V and J are TRBV20-1 and TRBJ1-2; 9 bases align to TRBD1. Germline V gives CDR1 DFQATT, CDR2 SNEGSKA (reference sequence). This CDR3 contains 16 residues. J gave up 8 bases and V 6 bases, and 19 bases lay outside the gene matches. The CDR3 region is CSATSPATGGAGGYTF. CDR3 in DNA: TGCAGTGCGACAAGCCCGGCCACAGGGGGCGCCGGGGGCTACACCTTC.

This sequence joins TRBV6-5 and TRBJ2-4; D might be TRBD2 (5 bases). The CDR3 runs 14 residues. Germline CDR1 is MNHEY and CDR2 is SVGAGI. The V end lost 4 bases, the J end lost 3 bases, and 10 bases lay between the germline ends. CDR3 sequence (DNA): TGTGCCAGCAGTTTCGGGAATGGCAAAAACATTCAGTACTTC. Encoded protein: CASSFGNGKNIQYF.

The chain couples TRBV5-1 to TRBJ2-5; D not certain. This CDR3 is 13 amino acids long. Germline V gives CDR1 SGHRS, CDR2 YFSETQ. Trimming removed 5 bases at V and 1 base at J, with 9 bases between. CDR3 coding DNA: TGCGCCAGCAGGCTTACAGCCCAAGAGACCCAGTACTTC. It codes for CASRLTAQETQYF.

The chain carries TRBV10-3 and TRBJ1-1; D unresolved. CDR3 length equals 13 residues. The germline V gene encodes CDR1 ENHRY and CDR2 SYGVKD. Trimming cost V 4 bases and J 3 bases, with 9 bases left between them. CDR3 sequence (DNA): TGTGCCATCAGTGGACGGGGAGACACTGAAGCTTTCTTT. Its translation: CAISGRGDTEAFF.